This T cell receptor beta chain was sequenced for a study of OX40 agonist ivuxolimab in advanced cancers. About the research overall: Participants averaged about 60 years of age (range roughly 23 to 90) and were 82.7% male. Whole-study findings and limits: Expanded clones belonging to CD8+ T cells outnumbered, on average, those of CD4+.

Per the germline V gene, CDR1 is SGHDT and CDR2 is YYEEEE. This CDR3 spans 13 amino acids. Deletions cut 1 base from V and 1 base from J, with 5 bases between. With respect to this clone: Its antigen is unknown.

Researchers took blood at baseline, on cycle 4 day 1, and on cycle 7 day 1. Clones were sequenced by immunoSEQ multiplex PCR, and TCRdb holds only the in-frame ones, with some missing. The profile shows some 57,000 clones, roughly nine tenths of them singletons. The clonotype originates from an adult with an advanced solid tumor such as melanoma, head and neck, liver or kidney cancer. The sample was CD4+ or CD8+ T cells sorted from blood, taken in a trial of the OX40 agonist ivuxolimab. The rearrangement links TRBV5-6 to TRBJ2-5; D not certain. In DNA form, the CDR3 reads TGTGCCAGCAGCTTGACAGTCCAAGAGACCCAGTACTTC. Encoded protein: CASSLTVQETQYF.